The 9 T cell receptor beta chains below were found in one sample sequenced in a study of T cell responses to AZD1222 COVID-19 vaccine (dated by TCRdb to the early 2020s). The time point label, as the study defines it: baseline before first vaccination. Libraries were built with the immunoSEQ multiplex PCR assay. TCRdb provides this immuneACCESS table in a form limited to in-frame rearrangements. Some clones are lacking; in checked studies, under half of them reflect an unresolved V gene, and why the rest are absent is not known. Recorded for this sample are 150,000 to 200,000 clones; just under 90% of them occurred a single time. The ten largest make up roughly 6% of the sample. Material: peripheral blood, obtained on day 0 of AZD1222 vaccination. The receptors here all came from an adult in good health.

The chain links TRBV18 to TRBJ1-2; D is perhaps TRBD1 (5 bases). V lost 4 bases to trimming and J lost 7 bases, with 16 bases between them. Germline CDR1 reads KGHSH; CDR2 reads LQKENI. The CDR3 has 14 residues. CDR3 DNA: TGTGCCAGCTCACTTGGGGACCAACGGCGTGGCTACACCTTC. This sequence encodes CASSLGDQRRGYTF.

The count of this clone is one. CDR3 sequence: CASSSRPRGSYNEQFF. The CDR3 DNA reads as TGTGCCAGCAGTTCCCGACCACGGGGATCATACAATGAGCAGTTCTTC. The chain couples TRBV27 to TRBJ2-1; a weak D match, TRBD2 (5 bases). This CDR3 comprises 16 residues. The germline gives CDR1 MNHEY, CDR2 SMNVEV (reference sequence). V was cut by 4 bases and J by 4 bases, with 17 bases left in between.

This clone occurred once. V gene TRBV29-1 combines with J gene TRBJ2-2; 10 bases map to TRBD1. The CDR3 contains 15 residues. J was trimmed by 1 base and V by 7 bases; bases with no gene match: 6. Germline CDR1 reads SQVTM; CDR2 reads ANQGSEA. The CDR3 here is CSAGRDRGNTGELFF. The CDR3 bases are TGCAGCGCCGGCCGGGACAGGGGGAACACCGGGGAGCTGTTTTTT.

This clone has only a few counts. This chain joins TRBV19 and TRBJ1-5; D is undetermined. V dropped 7 bases and J dropped 0 bases, with 16 bases sitting between them. Germline CDR1 reads LNHDA; CDR2 reads SQIVND (reference sequence). There are 16 residues in the CDR3. CDR3 in DNA: TGTGCCAGTACCCCTGGGGAAGGGAATAGCAATCAGCCCCAGCATTTT. Protein: CASTPGEGNSNQPQHF.

The rearrangement links TRBV7-9 to TRBJ1-2; no firm D call. Germline CDR1 reads SEHNR; CDR2 reads FQNEAQ (reference sequence). This CDR3 is 13 amino acids long. The V gene lost 1 base and the J gene lost 5 bases, with 8 bases spanning the gap. CDR3 in DNA: TGTGCCAGCAGCTTAGGCCCCGGATATGGCTACACCTTC. Translated: CASSLGPGYGYTF. The whole variable domain, remainder taken from reference TRBV7-9 and TRBJ1-2, is DTGVSQNPRHKITKRGQNVTFRCDPISEHNRLYWYRQTLGQGPEFLTYFQNEAQLEKSRLLSDRFSAERPKGSFSTLEIQRTEQGDSAMYLCASSLGPGYGYTFGSGTRLTVV.

The chain carries TRBV28 and TRBJ1-5; the D gene is possibly TRBD1 (5 bases). The germline gives CDR1 MDHEN, CDR2 SYDVKM. There are 15 residues in the CDR3. With 6 bases removed from V and 3 bases from J, the gap between germline ends came to 15 bases. The CDR3 loop is CASSRSGRLNQPQHF. The CDR3 region has the DNA TGTGCCAGCAGCCGCTCGGGACGGCTCAATCAGCCCCAGCATTTT. Using reference TRBV28 and TRBJ1-5 for the parts outside the CDR3, the full variable domain is DVKVTQSSRYLVKRTGEKVFLECVQDMDHENMFWYRQDPGLGLRLIYFSYDVKMKEKGDIPEGYSVSREKKERFSLILESASTNQTSMYLCASSRSGRLNQPQHFGDGTRLSIL.

This rearrangement joins TRBV4-3 to TRBJ1-6; D may be TRBD1 (5 bases). V lost 1 base and J 8 bases, leaving 12 bases between the germline ends. Germline loops: CDR1 LGHNA, CDR2 YSLEER. CDR3 length: 15 amino acids. The CDR3 DNA is TGCGCCAGCAGCCAAGCGGGGGGGGTGGATTCACCCCTCCACTTT. It specifies CASSQAGGVDSPLHF.

The chain combines TRBV11-2 with TRBJ1-6, with D possibly matching TRBD1 (6 bases). The CDR3 totals 18 residues. Germline V gene lookup returns CDR1 SGHAT and CDR2 FQNNGV. With 0 bases removed from V and 0 bases from J, the gap between germline ends came to 12 bases. CDR3 coding DNA: TGTGCCAGCAGCTTAGATGGAAGGGGGAGCTCCTATAATTCACCCCTCCACTTT. Protein sequence: CASSLDGRGSSYNSPLHF.

The chain recombines TRBV29-1 with TRBJ1-5; unclear D gene. Deletions cut 4 bases from V and 7 bases from J, with 14 bases between. Per germline, CDR1 SQVTM and CDR2 ANQGSEA. The CDR3 extends over 13 amino acids. The CDR3, as DNA: TGCAGCGTTGGCTCAGGATTTGGGCAGCCCCAGCATTTT. This translates into CSVGSGFGQPQHF.